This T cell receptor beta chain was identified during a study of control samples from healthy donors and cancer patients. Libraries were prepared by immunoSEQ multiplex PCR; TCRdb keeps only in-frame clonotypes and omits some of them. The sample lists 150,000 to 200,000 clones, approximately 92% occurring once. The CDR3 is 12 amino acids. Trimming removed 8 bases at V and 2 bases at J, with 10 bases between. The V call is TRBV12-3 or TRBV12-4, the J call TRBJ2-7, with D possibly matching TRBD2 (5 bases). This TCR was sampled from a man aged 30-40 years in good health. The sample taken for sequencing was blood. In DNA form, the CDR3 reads TGTGCCAGCGGACTTGGGACCTACGAGCAGTACTTC. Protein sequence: CASGLGTYEQYF.